The 27 T cell receptor beta chains listed next were all sequenced from one sample in a study of tumor and adjacent non-tumor tissue in lung cancer. A modified ARM-PCR protocol with three rounds of nested PCR amplified TCRbeta. TCRdb reanalysed the multiplex PCR reads using MiXCR and keeps one entry per CDR3 protein. This table holds 200,000 or so distinct CDR3 sequences, 71% found once. No cell sorting was done before RNA was extracted from the tissue. Input material: lung tumor tissue. These receptors were obtained from a man in his sixties with non-small cell lung cancer.

Notes on this clonotype: This clone may be a read error of a much larger clone one base away. The J gene is TRBJ1-2, the V gene TRBV4-3; unclear D gene. Trimming took 4 bases from V and 7 from J, leaving 13 bases between them. Germline CDR1 reads LGHNA; CDR2 reads YSLEER. CDR3 length: 13 residues. The CDR3 reads CASSRTRMGGYTF. CDR3 in DNA: TGCGCCAGCAGCCGAACAAGGATGGGTGGCTACACCTTC.

This clonotype was seen more than once but under ten times. The chain recombines TRBV20-1 with TRBJ2-6; the D gene is possibly TRBD2 (5 bases). Trimming took off 4 bases at V and 4 bases at J, with 14 bases between the two ends. The CDR3 covers 15 residues. The V gene's germline CDR1 is DFQATT and CDR2 SNEGSKA (reference sequence). In nucleotides, the CDR3 is TGCAGTGCTATCCTCGCTGGGAGAGGGGCCAACGTCCTGACTTTC. It codes for CSAILAGRGANVLTF.

A word on this clonotype: No conserved phenylalanine or tryptophan ends this CDR3, so it is likely a read error. This chain joins TRBV11-1 and TRBJ1-2, with D perhaps TRBD1 (5 bases). The germline gives CDR1 SGHAT, CDR2 FQDESV (reference sequence). The ends were cut back, 3 bases at V and 4 bases at J, with 18 bases in the middle. The CDR3 is 16 residues long. The CDR3 nucleotides read TGTGCCAGCAGCTTGGACATGATCTACAGGAGCTATGGCTACACCATC. It is translated as CASSLDMIYRSYGYTI.

Comment on this clonotype: This clone may be a read error of a much larger clone one base away. The chain joins TRBV10-2 to TRBJ2-5; 7 bases agree with TRBD2. There are 14 residues in the CDR3. Germline assignment: CDR1 WSHSY and CDR2 SAAADI. The CDR3 loop reads CASRWGGYQEIQYF. Written as DNA, the CDR3 is TGCGCCAGCAGATGGGGGGGGTACCAAGAGATCCAGTACTTC.

This chain joins TRBV29-1 and TRBJ1-1; D is perhaps TRBD1 (6 bases). The CDR3 runs to 16 residues. Looked up from germline, CDR1 is SQVTM and CDR2 is ANQGSEA. With 6 bases removed from V and 2 bases from J, the gap between germline ends came to 22 bases. CDR3 amino acids: CSVGHRGRGFNTEAFF. In DNA form, the CDR3 reads TGCAGCGTCGGCCACCGGGGCAGGGGTTTCAACACTGAAGCTTTCTTT.

This clonotype was seen at least ten times. The chain employs TRBV4-1 and TRBJ2-5; the match to TRBD1 covers 7 bases. The V gene end was trimmed by 0 bases and the J gene end by 1 base; junction bases not matched to a gene: 17. CDR3 length: 20 residues. Germline CDR1 and CDR2: MGHRA and YSYEKL. The CDR3: CASSQDWATGYSPVQETQYF. Here the CDR3 DNA reads TGCGCCAGCAGCCAAGATTGGGCGACAGGGTACTCTCCAGTCCAAGAGACCCAGTACTTC.

The gene calls are TRBV7-9 and TRBJ2-1; TRBD1 might be the D (6 bases). Germline V gene data show CDR1 as SEHNR and CDR2 as FQNEAQ (reference sequence). V lost 5 bases and J lost 4, with 15 bases in between. The CDR3 loop spans 15 amino acids. Here the CDR3 reads CASSGDIRRYNEQFF. The CDR3 DNA reads as TGTGCCAGCAGCGGGGACATCCGGAGGTACAATGAGCAGTTCTTC. The full variable domain, with the rest looked up from reference TRBV7-9 and TRBJ2-1, is DTGVSQNPRHKITKRGQNVTFRCDPISEHNRLYWYRQTLGQGPEFLTYFQNEAQLEKSRLLSDRFSAERPKGSFSTLEIQRTEQGDSAMYLCASSGDIRRYNEQFFGPGTRLTVL.

CDR3 protein: CASSVYLRCALFF. The CDR3 DNA follows: TGTGCCAGCAGCGTCTACCTCAGATGCGCACTGTTTTTT. The rearrangement uses TRBV7-8 and TRBJ1-4; no clear D. The germline V and J ends were trimmed by 5 bases and 13 bases, with 17 bases remaining between them. The CDR3 is 13 amino acids. Germline V gene lookup returns CDR1 SGHVS and CDR2 FQNEAQ.

For this clonotype: One end of the junction fails to match germline, which may point to a read error. The rearrangement joins TRBV11-1 to TRBJ2-7; D tentatively reads TRBD1 or TRBD2 (5 bases each). CDR1 and CDR2 from the germline V gene are SGHAT and FQDESV (reference sequence). The CDR3 extends over 15 amino acids. As DNA, the CDR3 is TGTGCCAGCAGCTTAGTCCCGGGGCAGGTATACGAGCGGTACTTC. Translation: CASSLVPGQVYERYF.

For this clonotype: The junction differs from germline at one of its ends, possibly a read error. The chain recombines TRBV20-1 with TRBJ2-7; D is unresolved. The germline gives CDR1 DFQATT, CDR2 SNEGSKA (reference sequence). This CDR3 contains 15 residues. The CDR3 DNA reads as TGCACTGCTAGAGATCCAGGCAGCCCCTACCACGAGCAGTACTTC. Encoded protein: CTARDPGSPYHEQYF.

Concerning this clonotype: Mismatch with germline at one junction end may stem from a read error. The chain joins TRBV30 to TRBJ2-3; weak D call: TRBD2 (6 bases). Germline V CDR1 and CDR2: GTSNPN, SVGIG (reference sequence). The CDR3 consists of 13 residues. The CDR3 DNA reads TGTGCCTCGAGTGGAGGGCTTAAAGATACGCAGTATTTT. It translates to CASSGGLKDTQYF.

J is TRBJ1-5 and V is TRBV20-1, with D possibly being TRBD1 (5 bases). Germline CDR1 is DFQATT and CDR2 is SNEGSKA (reference sequence). There are 14 residues in the CDR3. Trimming removed 3 bases from V and 2 bases from J, with 11 bases in between. This CDR3 is CSARVGGGNQPQHF. Here the CDR3 DNA reads TGCAGTGCTAGGGTGGGAGGGGGCAATCAGCCCCAGCATTTT.

This chain's CDR3 is CASSQGRGSSTEAFF. In DNA, the CDR3 is TGTGCCAGCAGCCAGGGTAGGGGATCGAGCACTGAAGCTTTCTTT. The chain combines TRBV25-1 with TRBJ1-1; D perhaps matches TRBD1 (5 bases). The length of the CDR3 is 15 residues. V was trimmed by 6 bases and J by 4 bases, leaving 18 bases between them. Germline V lookup: CDR1 MGHDK, CDR2 SYGVNS.

Concerning this clonotype itself: An end of the junction differs from the germline gene, which may be a read error. The J gene is TRBJ1-6, the V gene TRBV11-1; TRBD1 aligns across 9 bases. There are 14 residues in the CDR3. The germline gives CDR1 SGHAT, CDR2 FQDESV (reference sequence). The CDR3: CASSFGTGHSPLHF. CDR3 coding DNA: TGTGCCAGCAGCTTCGGGACAGGGCATTCACCACTCCACTTT.

This clonotype occurred once. The conserved phenylalanine or tryptophan normally closing the CDR3 is absent here, so this likely arose from a read error. The V and J genes are TRBV11-3 and TRBJ1-5; D uncertain. Germline CDR1 is SGHNT and CDR2 is YENEEA. The CDR3 sequence is 13 residues long. The V end lost 1 base, the J end lost 6 bases, and 7 bases lay between the germline ends. The CDR3 protein is CASSLGYSQPQHL. DNA for the CDR3: TGTGCCAGCAGCTTAGGGTATAGTCAGCCCCAGCATTTG.

The rearrangement uses TRBV4-3 and TRBJ2-3; D is undetermined. Between the trimmed V and J ends, which lost 4 bases and 6 bases, there was a span of 17 bases. Germline V gene sequence: CDR1 LGHNA, CDR2 YSLEER. CDR3 length: 15 residues. This chain's CDR3 is CASSRDRISGDTQYF. In DNA form, the CDR3 reads TGCGCCAGCAGCCGAGATAGGATTTCCGGGGATACGCAGTATTTT.

This clonotype was found a few times. V gene TRBV13 combines with J gene TRBJ2-1, with 11 bases that match TRBD2. Germline V lookup: CDR1 PRHDT, CDR2 FYEKMQ (reference sequence). The V and J ends lost 5 bases and 4 bases, in that order; junction bases with no gene match: 4. CDR3 length equals 15 residues. The CDR3 here is CASSPLAGGYNEQFF. In nucleotides, the CDR3 is TGTGCCAGCAGCCCCTTAGCGGGAGGGTACAATGAGCAGTTCTTC.

In the case of this clonotype: This may arise from a read error, as a much more abundant clone is one base away. The rearrangement uses TRBV20-1 and TRBJ2-5, with unresolved D. Trimming shortened V by 3 bases and J by 0 bases, and 2 bases separated the two germline ends. CDR1 is DFQATT and CDR2 is SNEGSKA in the germline V gene (reference sequence). The CDR3 extends over 11 amino acids. CDR3 coding DNA: TGCAGTGCTAGCCACCAAGAGACCCAGTACTTC. Protein product: CSASHQETQYF.

This clonotype appeared a few times. The rearrangement joins TRBV5-5 to TRBJ1-6; a weak D match, TRBD1 (5 bases). The CDR3 is 14 amino acids. V was cut by 0 bases and J by 10 bases, with 11 bases left in between. In germline, CDR1 is SGHKS, CDR2 YYEKEE (reference sequence). As DNA, the CDR3 is TGTGCCAGCAGCTTGGGCAGGGAGCGATCACCCCTCCACTTT. Translating it yields CASSLGRERSPLHF.

As regards this clonotype: A read error may be the cause here, since a much bigger clone is one base away. The chain joins TRBV12-3 or TRBV12-4 to TRBJ1-5, with 11 bases aligning to TRBD1. The CDR3 is 15 residues long. This chain's CDR3 is CASRGTGGDNQPQQF. In nucleotides, the CDR3 is TGTGCCAGCAGAGGGACAGGGGGTGATAATCAGCCCCAGCAATTT.

On this clonotype itself: One junction end disagrees with the germline gene, perhaps due to a read error. The chain employs TRBV11-2 and TRBJ2-7, with D uncertain. This CDR3 has 15 residues. The germline CDR1 and CDR2 sequences are SGHAT and FQNNGV. The CDR3 DNA follows: TGTGCCAGCAGCGTAGATCCGCAGAGATCCTACGAGCAGTACTTC. Translation gives CASSVDPQRSYEQYF.

Comment on this clonotype: A junction boundary mismatches the germline segment, possibly from a read error. The gene calls are TRBV11-3 and TRBJ2-1; D could derive from TRBD1 or TRBD2 (5 bases each). This CDR3 is 16 amino acids long. The germline gives CDR1 SGHNT, CDR2 YENEEA. The CDR3 region has the DNA TGTGTCAGCAGCTTAGAGGGGTCGAGCACCTACAATGAGCAGTTCTTC. Translating it yields CVSSLEGSSTYNEQFF.

This clonotype occurred a few times. This may arise from a read error, as a much more abundant clone is one base away. This CDR3 is CTSSSQGPPETQYF. CDR3 sequence (DNA): TGCACCAGCAGTTCACAGGGACCTCCGGAGACCCAGTACTTC. The chain carries TRBV5-1 and TRBJ2-5, with D perhaps matching TRBD1 (6 bases). From germline, CDR1 is SGHRS and CDR2 YFSETQ. The CDR3 contains 14 residues.

The chain couples TRBV10-1 to TRBJ2-7; no definite D call. The J call could be wrong; TRBJ2-1 is a better fit for the DNA end. The CDR3 is 12 residues long. CDR1 is WNHNN, CDR2 SYGVQD, per germline (reference sequence). CDR3 region: CASSEPGGKQFF. The DNA for the CDR3 is TGCGCCAGCAGTGAACCCGGCGGCAAGCAGTTCTTC.

J is TRBJ1-5 and V is TRBV28; D remains ambiguous. V shed 2 bases and J shed 5 bases, with 4 bases lying between them. The CDR3 is 12 residues long. Germline V gives CDR1 MDHEN, CDR2 SYDVKM. CDR3 sequence (DNA): TGTGCCAGCAGTTTACAGCATCAGCCCCAGCATTTT. It is translated as CASSLQHQPQHF.

The chain uses TRBV6-5 and TRBJ1-6; perhaps TRBD1 as D (5 bases). Germline CDR1 reads MNHEY; CDR2 reads SVGAGI. There are 17 residues in the CDR3. V gave up 0 bases and J gave up 0 bases, with 9 bases separating them. As DNA, the CDR3 is TGTGCCAGCAGTTACTCCGCAAGGGGCTCCTATAATTCACCCCTCCACTTT. Protein: CASSYSARGSYNSPLHF.

The table lists this clonotype with many counts. The CDR3 region is CASSLRSDGSRNEQFF. Here the CDR3 DNA reads TGCGCCAGCAGCCTAAGGTCTGACGGGAGTCGTAATGAGCAGTTCTTC. This chain joins TRBV4-1 and TRBJ2-1; weak D call: TRBD2 (6 bases). With 4 bases removed from V and 7 bases from J, the gap between germline ends came to 20 bases. The CDR3 is 16 amino acids. Germline V gene data show CDR1 as MGHRA and CDR2 as YSYEKL.